The 11 T cell receptor beta chains below were found in one sample sequenced in a study of blood T cells in healthy people across ages. With a J-beta primer mix and a sample-barcoded 5' primer, a second PCR ran about 7 to 11 cycles. TCRdb analysed the 5' RACE reads with MiXCR anew, one entry per CDR3 protein. The sample yields over 1,200,000 distinct CDR3 sequences, 45% to 70% seen once. Sequencing input: blood. Source of these receptors: a young man in good health.

The chain uses TRBV20-1 and TRBJ2-7, with D unresolved. Trimming stripped 6 bases from V and 7 bases from J, with 28 bases between. Germline-derived CDR1 and CDR2 are DFQATT and SNEGSKA (reference sequence). This CDR3 is 16 amino acids long. CDR3 loop: CSATNRALQFIHEQYF. CDR3 DNA: TGCAGTGCCACTAATCGGGCATTACAATTTATACATGAGCAGTACTTC.

The chain uses TRBV6-1 and TRBJ1-2, with D perhaps TRBD1 (5 bases). Trimming removed 3 bases at V and 4 bases at J, with 9 bases between. CDR3 length: 13 residues. Germline CDR1 and CDR2: MNHNS and SASEGT. CDR3 bases: TGTGCCAGCAGTGACAGGGAGAGCTATGGCTACACCTTC. Its translation: CASSDRESYGYTF.

This clonotype showed up just a few times. The chain recombines TRBV29-1 with TRBJ2-7, with D maybe TRBD1 (6 bases). Trimming pared 6 bases from V and 4 bases from J, leaving 13 bases between. The CDR3 contains 12 residues. CDR1 SQVTM and CDR2 ANQGSEA come from the germline V gene. The CDR3 coding sequence is TGCAGCGTGGCAGGGGCACAATACGAGCAGTACTTC. This sequence encodes CSVAGAQYEQYF.

The chain combines TRBV28 with TRBJ1-2, with no clear D. Germline assignment: CDR1 MDHEN and CDR2 SYDVKM. The CDR3 covers 11 residues. Trimming took off 3 bases at V and 8 bases at J, with 7 bases between the two ends. The CDR3 DNA follows: TGTGCCAGCAGTTTCACGTACGGCTACACCTTC. Translation: CASSFTYGYTF.

This clonotype was recorded once. The rearrangement joins TRBV20-1 to TRBJ2-5; 10 bases line up with TRBD2. This CDR3 has 16 amino acids. The V and J ends lost 3 bases and 2 bases, in that order; junction bases with no gene match: 9. Germline CDR1 is DFQATT and CDR2 is SNEGSKA (reference sequence). This chain's CDR3 is CSARDPAGGTQETQYF. DNA for the CDR3: TGCAGTGCTAGGGATCCAGCGGGAGGGACTCAAGAGACCCAGTACTTC.

The chain uses TRBV7-9 and TRBJ2-7; 7 bases align to TRBD1. The CDR3 is 13 residues long. Losses at the gene ends were 3 bases for V and 5 bases for J; bases not matched to a gene: 4. Germline V gene data show CDR1 as SEHNR and CDR2 as FQNEAQ (reference sequence). CDR3 sequence (DNA): TGTGCCAGCAGCTTGGCCACAGGGGACGAGCAGTACTTC. Translation: CASSLATGDEQYF. Full variable domain (outside the CDR3, taken from reference TRBV7-9 and TRBJ2-7): DTGVSQNPRHKITKRGQNVTFRCDPISEHNRLYWYRQTLGQGPEFLTYFQNEAQLEKSRLLSDRFSAERPKGSFSTLEIQRTEQGDSAMYLCASSLATGDEQYFGPGTRLTVT.

The rearrangement joins TRBV6-2 or TRBV6-3 to TRBJ2-7; no clear D gene. The CDR3 is 12 amino acids. Germline V gene sequence: CDR1 MNHEY, CDR2 SVGEGT. Trimming pared 8 bases from V and 2 bases from J, leaving 10 bases between. CDR3: CASGVGTYEQYF. CDR3 nucleotides: TGTGCCAGCGGTGTAGGTACCTACGAGCAGTACTTC.

In its sample, this clonotype was seen a few times. V and J are TRBV29-1 and TRBJ1-2; D is perhaps TRBD1 (5 bases). Germline loops: CDR1 SQVTM, CDR2 ANQGSEA. The CDR3 is 12 residues long. Between the trimmed V and J ends, which lost 4 bases and 3 bases, there was a span of 9 bases. The CDR3 loop reads CSVGEQDYGYTF. DNA for the CDR3: TGCAGCGTTGGGGAACAGGACTATGGCTACACCTTC. The full variable domain, rest sourced from reference TRBV29-1 and TRBJ1-2, is SAVISQKPSRDICQRGTSLTIQCQVDSQVTMMFWYRQQPGQSLTLIATANQGSEATYESGFVIDKFPISRPNLTFSTLTVSNMSPEDSSIYLCSVGEQDYGYTFGSGTRLTVV.

This clonotype was seen once. This sequence joins TRBV14 and TRBJ2-5, with 9 bases aligning to TRBD1. The J segment lost 4 bases and the V segment lost 3 bases, leaving 9 bases of the junction unmatched. CDR3 size: 16 residues. The germline V gene has CDR1 SGHDN and CDR2 FVKESK. The DNA of the CDR3 is TGTGCCAGCAGCCATACGGGACAGGGAAGATTAGAGACCCAGTACTTC. Translation: CASSHTGQGRLETQYF. The full variable domain, its missing parts supplied by reference TRBV14 and TRBJ2-5, is EAGVTQFPSHSVIEKGQTVTLRCDPISGHDNLYWYRRVMGKEIKFLLHFVKESKQDESGMPNNRFLAERTGGTYSTLKVQPAELEDSGVYFCASSHTGQGRLETQYFGPGTRLLVL.

V and J are TRBV9 and TRBJ2-3; D is possibly TRBD1 or TRBD2 (5 bases each). The CDR3 covers 12 residues. CDR1 and CDR2 (germline): SGDLS, YYNGEE. Trimming shortened V by 3 bases and J by 7 bases, and 9 bases separated the two germline ends. CDR3 bases: TGTGCCAGCAGCGACGAGGGGTATACGCAGTATTTT. It yields the protein CASSDEGYTQYF.

The chain is built from TRBV7-9 and TRBJ2-2; 7 bases align to TRBD2. Germline CDR1 and CDR2: SEHNR and FQNEAQ (reference sequence). CDR3 size: 15 residues. V shed 4 bases, J shed 0 bases, and the junction held 2 bases outside the gene matches. The CDR3 DNA is TGTGCCAGCAGCTGGCGGGAGACGAACACCGGGGAGCTGTTTTTT. It specifies CASSWRETNTGELFF. The full variable domain, with the rest looked up from reference TRBV7-9 and TRBJ2-2, is DTGVSQNPRHKITKRGQNVTFRCDPISEHNRLYWYRQTLGQGPEFLTYFQNEAQLEKSRLLSDRFSAERPKGSFSTLEIQRTEQGDSAMYLCASSWRETNTGELFFGEGSRLTVL.